The next 9 T cell receptor beta chains were all read from a single sample in a study of blood T cell repertoires in COVID-19. Clones were sequenced by immunoSEQ multiplex PCR, and TCRdb holds only the in-frame ones, with some missing. The sample includes around 190,000 clones, 70% to 90% seen only once; the top ten take around 1.1%. The sequencing input was peripheral blood. These receptors were collected from a man aged 25-45 years with acute or convalescent COVID-19.

This clone was counted between two and nine times. This sequence joins TRBV6-5 and TRBJ2-3, with D possibly being TRBD2 (5 bases). Trimming cost V 8 bases and J 2 bases, with 14 bases left between them. CDR3 size: 14 residues. CDR1 and CDR2 (germline): MNHEY, SVGAGI. The DNA of the CDR3 is TGTGCCAGCGGGTCCGGGGTCCTCACAGATACGCAGTATTTT. Its protein is CASGSGVLTDTQYF.

This clone was seen only once. The chain uses TRBV9 and TRBJ2-7, with TRBD2 matching 9 bases. The germline gives CDR1 SGDLS, CDR2 YYNGEE. This CDR3 has 16 amino acids. V lost 0 bases to trimming and J lost 5 bases; unmatched junction nucleotides: 9. CDR3 region: CASSVAGGGASDEQYF. The CDR3 DNA follows: TGTGCCAGCAGCGTAGCCGGCGGGGGGGCTAGCGACGAGCAGTACTTC.

The rearrangement uses TRBV2 and TRBJ1-4; possible D gene TRBD1, 5 bases. Germline V gives CDR1 SNHLY, CDR2 FYNNEI. This CDR3 spans 15 amino acids. V shed 4 bases and J shed 5 bases, with 14 bases lying between them. The CDR3 nucleotides read TGTGCCAGCAGTGCAGATACAGGTCTCAATGAAAAACTGTTTTTT. This gives the protein CASSADTGLNEKLFF.

V usage is TRBV14 and J usage is TRBJ1-2; no firm D call. This CDR3 contains 14 residues. Germline-derived CDR1 and CDR2 are SGHDN and FVKESK. The V and J ends lost 1 base and 8 bases respectively, with 14 bases between them. The CDR3 coding sequence is TGTGCCAGCAGCCAAGGAACGGAGAGGGTAGGCTACACCTTC. It encodes CASSQGTERVGYTF.

In DNA, the CDR3 is TGTGCCAGCAGCCTGACAGGTCTCTCTGGAAACACCATATATTTT. The encoded protein is CASSLTGLSGNTIYF. The J gene is TRBJ1-3, the V gene TRBV6-5; D perhaps matches TRBD1 (6 bases). Germline loops: CDR1 MNHEY, CDR2 SVGAGI. Trimming removed 6 bases from V and 0 bases from J, with 12 bases in between. This CDR3 contains 15 residues.

The chain recombines TRBV6-6 with TRBJ2-3; 9 nucleotides match TRBD2. The CDR3 runs to 16 residues. Germline values: CDR1 MNHNY, CDR2 SVGAGI (reference sequence). Trimming took 5 bases from V and 2 from J; bases not matched to a gene: 8. The CDR3 nucleotides read TGTGCCAGCAGTCCCCGGCGGGGGGGGAACACAGATACGCAGTATTTT. Its protein product is CASSPRRGGNTDTQYF.

The gene calls are TRBV6-2 or TRBV6-3 and TRBJ2-2; TRBD2 agrees at 12 bases. The germline V gene encodes CDR1 MNHEY and CDR2 SVGEGT. This CDR3 is 17 amino acids long. With V trimmed by 2 bases and J by 4 bases, 5 bases remained unmatched. The CDR3 loop is CASSYRLAGVITGELFF. The CDR3 DNA sequence: TGTGCCAGCAGTTACCGACTAGCGGGAGTTATCACCGGGGAGCTGTTTTTT.

The chain recombines TRBV28 with TRBJ1-1, with D unresolved. V gave up 7 bases and J gave up 0 bases, with 18 bases separating them. The CDR3 length is 16 residues. Germline lookup yields CDR1 MDHEN and CDR2 SYDVKM. The chain's CDR3 is CASTPSGRTMNTEAFF. CDR3 nucleotides: TGTGCCAGCACCCCAAGCGGGCGCACTATGAACACTGAAGCTTTCTTT.

This clone was recorded at least ten times. The chain couples TRBV6-4 to TRBJ2-6; no definite D call. Germline CDR1 reads MRHNA; CDR2 reads SNTAGT. The CDR3 sequence is 16 residues long. Trimming took off 2 bases at V and 0 bases at J, with 8 bases between the two ends. The CDR3 DNA sequence: TGTGCCAGCAGTGACCGCGCCGACTCTGGGGCCAACGTCCTGACTTTC. As protein: CASSDRADSGANVLTF.